Presented here are 5 T cell receptor beta chains from one specimen sequenced in a study of cytomegalovirus exposure and HLA in healthy donors. Primers included in the PCR were 60 Vbeta and 13 Jbeta primers. TCRdb keeps only in-frame clones here, not all; method: immunoSEQ multiplex PCR. Of about 150,000 clones in the sample, about 72% were seen once. Sample: PBMCs. These TCRs come from a man between 60 and 75 years old in good health and CMV-seronegative.

The rearrangement uses TRBV9 and TRBJ1-1; D is possibly TRBD1 (6 bases). Germline CDR1 SGDLS, CDR2 YYNGEE. The V end lost 0 bases, the J end lost 6 bases, and 15 bases lay between the germline ends. This CDR3 spans 15 amino acids. The CDR3 loop reads CASSVVIQGDAEAFF. CDR3 sequence (DNA): TGTGCCAGCAGCGTAGTCATACAGGGAGACGCTGAAGCTTTCTTT.

The CDR3 here is CASTTTGDGYTF. The CDR3, as DNA: TGTGCCAGCACCACGACAGGGGATGGCTACACCTTC. The genes are TRBV28 and TRBJ1-2, with 8 bases fitting TRBD1. Trimming removed 7 bases from V and 6 bases from J; junction bases left unmatched: 4. The CDR3 totals 12 residues. CDR1 MDHEN and CDR2 SYDVKM come from the germline V gene.

This clone was observed a single time. The chain has TRBV27 and TRBJ2-7; no reliable D call. This CDR3 spans 12 amino acids. The V end was cut by 4 bases, the J end by 4 bases, with 8 bases between. Germline V gene data show CDR1 as MNHEY and CDR2 as SMNVEV (reference sequence). The CDR3 sequence: CASSSTAYEQYF. The CDR3 DNA sequence: TGTGCCAGCAGTTCGACTGCTTACGAGCAGTACTTC.

This clone has only a few counts. V usage is TRBV2 and J usage is TRBJ1-6; 10 bases are a match to TRBD1. The CDR3 sequence is 14 residues long. Germline V gene lookup returns CDR1 SNHLY and CDR2 FYNNEI. V was pared by 6 bases and J by 6 bases, with 2 bases of the junction left unmatched. The CDR3, as DNA: TGTGCCAGCAGCGGACAGGGGGGTAATTCACCCCTCCACTTT. Its protein is CASSGQGGNSPLHF.

The rearrangement joins TRBV2 to TRBJ1-6; maybe TRBD1 (6 bases). Germline V gene lookup returns CDR1 SNHLY and CDR2 FYNNEI. V was shortened by 8 bases and J by 7 bases, with 18 bases between the two germline ends. The CDR3 runs to 15 residues. The CDR3 is CASAGGTLFNSPLHF. CDR3 DNA sequence: TGTGCCAGCGCGGGGGGGACACTTTTCAATTCACCCCTCCACTTT.